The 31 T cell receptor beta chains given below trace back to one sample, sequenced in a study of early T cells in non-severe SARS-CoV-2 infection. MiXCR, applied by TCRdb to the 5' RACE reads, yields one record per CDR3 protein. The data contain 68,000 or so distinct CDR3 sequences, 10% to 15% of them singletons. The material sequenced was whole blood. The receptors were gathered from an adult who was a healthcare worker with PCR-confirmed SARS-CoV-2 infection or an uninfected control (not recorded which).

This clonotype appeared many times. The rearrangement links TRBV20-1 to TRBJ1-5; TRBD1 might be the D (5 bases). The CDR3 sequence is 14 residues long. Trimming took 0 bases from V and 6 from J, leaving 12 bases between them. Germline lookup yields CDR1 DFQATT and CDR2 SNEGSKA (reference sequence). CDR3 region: CSARDGARSQPQHF. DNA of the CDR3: TGCAGTGCTAGAGATGGGGCGAGGAGTCAGCCCCAGCATTTT.

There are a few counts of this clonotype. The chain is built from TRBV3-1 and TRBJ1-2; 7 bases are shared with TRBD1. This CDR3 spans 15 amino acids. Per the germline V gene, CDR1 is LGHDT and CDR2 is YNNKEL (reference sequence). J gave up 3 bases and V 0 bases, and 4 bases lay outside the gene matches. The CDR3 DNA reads TGTGCCAGCAGCCAAGAAACAGGACAGGACTATGGCTACACCTTC. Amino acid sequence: CASSQETGQDYGYTF.

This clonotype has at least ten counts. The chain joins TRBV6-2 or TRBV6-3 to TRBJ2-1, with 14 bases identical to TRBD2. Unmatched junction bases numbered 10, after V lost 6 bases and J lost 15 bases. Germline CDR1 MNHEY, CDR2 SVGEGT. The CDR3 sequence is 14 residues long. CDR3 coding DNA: TGTGCCAGCAGCCCCGGACTAGCGGGGGGTCAGGTGTTCTTC. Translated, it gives CASSPGLAGGQVFF.

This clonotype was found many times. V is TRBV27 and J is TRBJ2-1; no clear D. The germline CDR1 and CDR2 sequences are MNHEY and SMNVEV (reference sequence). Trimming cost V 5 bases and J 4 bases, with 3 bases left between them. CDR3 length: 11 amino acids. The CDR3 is CASSDYNEQFF. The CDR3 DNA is TGTGCCAGCAGTGATTACAATGAGCAGTTCTTC.

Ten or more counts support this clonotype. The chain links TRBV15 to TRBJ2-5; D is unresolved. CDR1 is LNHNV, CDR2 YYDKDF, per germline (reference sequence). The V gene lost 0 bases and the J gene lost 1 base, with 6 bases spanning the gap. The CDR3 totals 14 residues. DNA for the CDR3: TGTGCCACCAGCAGAGATTCGTTCCAAGAGACCCAGTACTTC. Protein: CATSRDSFQETQYF.

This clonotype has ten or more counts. DNA for the CDR3: TGTGCCAGCAGATACAACGACAACCCCTACACTGAAGCTTTCTTT. It yields the protein CASRYNDNPYTEAFF. The chain combines TRBV12-3 or TRBV12-4 with TRBJ1-1; no definite D call. Trimming removed 6 bases at V and 3 bases at J, with 17 bases between. This CDR3 has 15 residues.

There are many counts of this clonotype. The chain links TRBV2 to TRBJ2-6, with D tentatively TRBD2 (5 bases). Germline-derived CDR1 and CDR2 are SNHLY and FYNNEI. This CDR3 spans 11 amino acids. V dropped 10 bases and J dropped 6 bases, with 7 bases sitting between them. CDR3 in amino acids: CATREANVLTF. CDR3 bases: TGTGCCACCCGGGAGGCCAACGTCCTGACTTTC.

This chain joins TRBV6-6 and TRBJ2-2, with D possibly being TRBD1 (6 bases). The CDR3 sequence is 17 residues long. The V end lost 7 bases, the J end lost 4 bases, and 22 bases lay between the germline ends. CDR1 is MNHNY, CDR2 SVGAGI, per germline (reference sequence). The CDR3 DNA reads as TGTGCCAGCACCCTCCCTGGACAGCAATTTGTCACCGGGGAGCTGTTTTTT. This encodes CASTLPGQQFVTGELFF.

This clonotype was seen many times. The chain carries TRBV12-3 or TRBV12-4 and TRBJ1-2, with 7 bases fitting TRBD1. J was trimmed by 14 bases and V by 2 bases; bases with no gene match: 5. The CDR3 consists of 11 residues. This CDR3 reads CASSLRDRVTF. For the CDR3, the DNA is TGTGCCAGCAGTTTAAGAGACAGGGTGACCTTC.

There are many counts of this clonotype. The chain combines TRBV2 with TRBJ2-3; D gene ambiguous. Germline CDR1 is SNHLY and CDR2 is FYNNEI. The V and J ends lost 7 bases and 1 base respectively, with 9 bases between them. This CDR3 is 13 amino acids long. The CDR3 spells CASNAPRTDTQYF. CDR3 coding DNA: TGTGCCAGCAATGCTCCCCGCACAGATACGCAGTATTTT.

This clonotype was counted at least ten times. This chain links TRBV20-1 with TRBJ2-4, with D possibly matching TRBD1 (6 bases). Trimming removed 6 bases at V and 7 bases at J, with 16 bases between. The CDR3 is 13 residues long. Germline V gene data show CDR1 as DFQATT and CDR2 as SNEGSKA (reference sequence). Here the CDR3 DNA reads TGCAGTGCCAGGGGCCAGGGAGTGAACATTCAGTACTTC. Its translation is CSARGQGVNIQYF.

The CDR3 spells CASQSGTGVFEQYF. CDR3 in DNA: TGTGCCAGCCAATCCGGGACAGGGGTATTCGAGCAGTACTTC. The V and J genes are TRBV5-6 and TRBJ2-7; 10 bases fit TRBD1. Germline CDR1 reads SGHDT; CDR2 reads YYEEEE. This CDR3 is 14 amino acids long. V lost 7 bases to trimming and J lost 6 bases; unmatched junction nucleotides: 10. The whole variable domain, remainder taken from reference TRBV5-6 and TRBJ2-7, is DAGVTQSPTHLIKTRGQQVTLRCSPKSGHDTVSWYQQALGQGPQFIFQYYEEEERQRGNFPDRFSGHQFPNYSSELNVNALLLGDSALYLCASQSGTGVFEQYFGPGTRLTVT.

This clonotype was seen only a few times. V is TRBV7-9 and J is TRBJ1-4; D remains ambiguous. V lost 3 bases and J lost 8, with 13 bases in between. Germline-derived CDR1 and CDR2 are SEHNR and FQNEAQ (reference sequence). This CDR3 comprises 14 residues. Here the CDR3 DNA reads TGTGCCAGCAGCTTGATCCGTGAACGGGAAAAACTGTTTTTT. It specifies CASSLIREREKLFF.

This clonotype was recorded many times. CDR3 nucleotide sequence: TGTGCCAGCAGCCTCAGGGGGCTCGGCGAGCAGTACTTC. This sequence encodes CASSLRGLGEQYF. The genes are TRBV3-1 and TRBJ2-7, with 8 bases lining up with TRBD1. Germline V gives CDR1 LGHDT, CDR2 YNNKEL (reference sequence). The CDR3 is 13 amino acids. V lost 4 bases and J lost 6; bases outside the gene matches: 5.

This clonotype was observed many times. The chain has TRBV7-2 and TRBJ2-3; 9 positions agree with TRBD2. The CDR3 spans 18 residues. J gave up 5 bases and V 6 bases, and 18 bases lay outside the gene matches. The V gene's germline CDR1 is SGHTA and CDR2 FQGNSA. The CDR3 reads CASRHKLIAGADRDTQYF. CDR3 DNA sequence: TGTGCCAGCAGGCATAAACTCATAGCGGGGGCCGACAGAGATACGCAGTATTTT.

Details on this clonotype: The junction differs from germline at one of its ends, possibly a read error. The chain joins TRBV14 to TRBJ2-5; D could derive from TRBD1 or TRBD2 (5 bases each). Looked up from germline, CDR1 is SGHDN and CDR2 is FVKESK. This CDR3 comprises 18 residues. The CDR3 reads CANSPLRGLVPPGETQYF. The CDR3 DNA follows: TGTGCCAACAGCCCATTGAGGGGCCTGGTCCCCCCAGGGGAGACCCAGTACTTC.

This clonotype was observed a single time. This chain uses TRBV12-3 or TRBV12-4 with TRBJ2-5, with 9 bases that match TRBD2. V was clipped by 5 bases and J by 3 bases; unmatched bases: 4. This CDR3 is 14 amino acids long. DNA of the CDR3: TGTGCCAGCAGTGCGACTAGCGGCGAAGAGACCCAGTACTTC. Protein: CASSATSGEETQYF.

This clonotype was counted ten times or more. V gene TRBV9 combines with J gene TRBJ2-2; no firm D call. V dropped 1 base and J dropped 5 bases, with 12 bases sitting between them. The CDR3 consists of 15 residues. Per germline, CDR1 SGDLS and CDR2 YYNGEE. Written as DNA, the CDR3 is TGTGCCAGCAGCGTAAGGGCTGGATTTACCGGGGAGCTGTTTTTT. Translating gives CASSVRAGFTGELFF.

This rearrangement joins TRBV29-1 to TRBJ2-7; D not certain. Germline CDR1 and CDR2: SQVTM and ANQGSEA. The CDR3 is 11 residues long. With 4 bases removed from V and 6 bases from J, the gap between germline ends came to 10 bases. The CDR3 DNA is TGCAGCGTTGGGGCGGCCAGCGAGCAGTACTTC. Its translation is CSVGAASEQYF.

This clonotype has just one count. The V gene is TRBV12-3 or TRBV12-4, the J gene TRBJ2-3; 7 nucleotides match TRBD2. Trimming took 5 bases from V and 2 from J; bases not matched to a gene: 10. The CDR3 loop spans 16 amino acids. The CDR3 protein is CASSPPNGGTTDTQYF. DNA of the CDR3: TGTGCCAGCAGTCCACCTAACGGGGGGACCACAGATACGCAGTATTTT.

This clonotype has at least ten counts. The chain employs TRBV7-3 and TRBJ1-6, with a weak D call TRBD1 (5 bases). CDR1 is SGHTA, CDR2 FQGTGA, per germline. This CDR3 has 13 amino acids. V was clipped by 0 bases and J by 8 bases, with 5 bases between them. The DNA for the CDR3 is TGTGCCAGCAGCTTAACAGGGGATTCACCCCTCCACTTT. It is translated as CASSLTGDSPLHF.

CDR3 protein: CSVRTGDSPLHF. DNA of the CDR3: TGCAGCGTGCGGACAGGGGATTCACCCCTCCACTTT. The V call is TRBV29-1, the J call TRBJ1-6; TRBD1 agrees at 9 bases. From germline, CDR1 is SQVTM and CDR2 ANQGSEA. The CDR3 contains 12 residues. Trimming took 6 bases from V and 8 from J; bases not matched to a gene: 2.

The CDR3 spells CASSVGARGLNTEAFF. CDR3 DNA sequence: TGTGCCAGCAGCGTAGGAGCCAGGGGGCTGAACACTGAAGCTTTCTTT. The rearrangement uses TRBV9 and TRBJ1-1, with 8 nucleotides matching TRBD1. V was pared by 0 bases and J by 0 bases, with 4 bases of the junction left unmatched. The V gene's germline CDR1 is SGDLS and CDR2 YYNGEE. This CDR3 comprises 16 residues.

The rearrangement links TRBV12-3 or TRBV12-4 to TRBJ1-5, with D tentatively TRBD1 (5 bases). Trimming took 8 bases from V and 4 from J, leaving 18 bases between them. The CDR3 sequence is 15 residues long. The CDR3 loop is CASPRAEALNQPQHF. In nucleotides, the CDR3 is TGTGCCAGCCCCAGGGCCGAGGCCCTTAATCAGCCCCAGCATTTT.

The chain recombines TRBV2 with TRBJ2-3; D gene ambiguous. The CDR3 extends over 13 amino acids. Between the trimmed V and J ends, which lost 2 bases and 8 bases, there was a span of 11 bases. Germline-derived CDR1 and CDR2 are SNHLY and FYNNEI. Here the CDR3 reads CASSERPPSTQYF. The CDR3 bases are TGTGCCAGCAGTGAAAGGCCGCCCTCTACGCAGTATTTT.

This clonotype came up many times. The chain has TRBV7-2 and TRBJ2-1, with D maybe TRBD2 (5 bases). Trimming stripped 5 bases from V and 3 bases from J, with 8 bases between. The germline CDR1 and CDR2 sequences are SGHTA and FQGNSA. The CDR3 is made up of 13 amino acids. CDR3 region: CASSRDIYNEQFF. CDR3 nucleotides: TGTGCCAGCAGCCGGGATATCTACAATGAGCAGTTCTTC. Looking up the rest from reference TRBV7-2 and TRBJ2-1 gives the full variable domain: GAGVSQSPSNKVTEKGKDVELRCDPISGHTALYWYRQSLGQGLEFLIYFQGNSAPDKSGLPSDRFSAERTGGSVSTLTIQRTQQEDSAVYLCASSRDIYNEQFFGPGTRLTVL.

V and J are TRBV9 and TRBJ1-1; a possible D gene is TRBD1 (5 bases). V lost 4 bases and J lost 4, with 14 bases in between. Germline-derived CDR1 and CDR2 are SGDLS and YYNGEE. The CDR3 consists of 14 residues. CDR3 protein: CASSPRQRATEAFF. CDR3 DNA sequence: TGTGCCAGCAGCCCACGACAGCGCGCCACTGAAGCTTTCTTT.

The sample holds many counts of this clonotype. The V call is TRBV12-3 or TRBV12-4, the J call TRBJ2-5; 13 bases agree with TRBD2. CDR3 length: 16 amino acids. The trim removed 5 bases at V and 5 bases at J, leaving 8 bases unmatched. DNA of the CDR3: TGTGCCAGCAGTACCACTAGCGGGGGGGCCTATGAGACCCAGTACTTC. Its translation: CASSTTSGGAYETQYF.

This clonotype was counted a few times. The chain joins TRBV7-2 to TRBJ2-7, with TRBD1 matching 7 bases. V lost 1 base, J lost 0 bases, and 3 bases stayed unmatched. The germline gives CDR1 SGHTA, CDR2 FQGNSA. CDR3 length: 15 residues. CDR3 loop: CASSLGGQLSYEQYF. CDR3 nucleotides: TGTGCCAGCAGCTTAGGGGGACAGCTCTCCTACGAGCAGTACTTC.

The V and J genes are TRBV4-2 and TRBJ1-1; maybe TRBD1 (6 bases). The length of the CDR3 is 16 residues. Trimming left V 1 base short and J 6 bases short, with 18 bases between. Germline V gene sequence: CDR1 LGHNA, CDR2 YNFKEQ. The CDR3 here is CASSQAGTGAYPEAFF. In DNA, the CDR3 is TGTGCCAGCAGCCAAGCGGGCACGGGGGCTTACCCTGAAGCTTTCTTT.

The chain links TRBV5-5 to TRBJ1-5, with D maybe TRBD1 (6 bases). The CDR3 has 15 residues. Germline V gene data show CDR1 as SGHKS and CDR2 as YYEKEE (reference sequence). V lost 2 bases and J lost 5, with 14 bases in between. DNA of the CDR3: TGTGCCAGCAGCTTCGCCAGGGGACTGGATCAGCCCCAGCATTTT. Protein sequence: CASSFARGLDQPQHF.